One sample yielded the 13 T cell receptor beta chains listed below, sequenced in a study of CD8 T cells in ankylosing spondylitis. TCRdb reprocessed the 5' RACE reads with MiXCR, giving one entry per CDR3 protein. The sample has tens of thousands of distinct CDR3 sequences, over 7% seen once. The sample was blood. The receptors shown here come from a male donor with ankylosing spondylitis or in good health (not recorded which).

This clonotype occurred many times. This chain joins TRBV4-2 and TRBJ2-7; D is unclear. V gave up 1 base and J gave up 6 bases, with 10 bases separating them. Germline lookup yields CDR1 LGHNA and CDR2 YNFKEQ. This CDR3 comprises 13 residues. The CDR3 coding sequence is TGTGCCAGCAGCCAAGTTCCGACATCCGAGCAGTACTTC. Translating gives CASSQVPTSEQYF.

The chain couples TRBV10-3 to TRBJ1-5; the D is unclear. CDR1 ENHRY and CDR2 SYGVKD come from the germline V gene. The CDR3 sequence is 15 residues long. V was shortened by 3 bases and J by 0 bases, with 9 bases between the two germline ends. The CDR3 reads CAISETINSNQPQHF. The CDR3 DNA reads TGTGCCATCAGTGAAACAATCAATAGCAATCAGCCCCAGCATTTT.

The V gene is TRBV25-1, the J gene TRBJ1-2, with a weak D call TRBD1 (5 bases). The germline gives CDR1 MGHDK, CDR2 SYGVNS. The CDR3 covers 15 residues. With 1 base removed from V and 1 base from J, the gap between germline ends came to 10 bases. In DNA form, the CDR3 reads TGTGCCAGCAGTGAATCACGGACATTTAACTATGGCTACACCTTC. Protein sequence: CASSESRTFNYGYTF.

The CDR3 loop reads CASSPNRGGELFF. CDR3 in DNA: TGTGCCAGCAGCCCAAACAGGGGTGGGGAGCTGTTTTTT. The chain joins TRBV5-4 to TRBJ2-2; TRBD1 matches 7 bases. The CDR3 sequence is 13 residues long. Germline-derived CDR1 and CDR2 are SGHNT and YYREEE (reference sequence). After removal of 4 bases from V and 8 bases from J, the junction contained 5 bases not matched to a gene.

This chain connects TRBV28 to TRBJ1-3, with D possibly TRBD1 on 6 matching bases. This CDR3 region has 18 residues. Germline CDR1 is MDHEN and CDR2 is SYDVKM. Trimming left V 7 bases short and J 5 bases short, with 27 bases between. The CDR3 sequence is CASTERAPRGGHRNTIYF. DNA for the CDR3: TGTGCCAGCACCGAAAGAGCCCCACGAGGGGGACACCGAAACACCATATATTTT.

The V call is TRBV28, the J call TRBJ1-4; tentatively, D is TRBD1 (5 bases). Germline CDR1 MDHEN, CDR2 SYDVKM. Trimming pared 5 bases from V and 6 bases from J, leaving 16 bases between. The CDR3 runs 15 residues. The chain's CDR3 is CASSTRTVGDEKLFF. CDR3 nucleotide sequence: TGTGCCAGCAGTACAAGGACGGTGGGGGATGAAAAACTGTTTTTT.

This clonotype was observed a few times. This chain uses TRBV12-3 or TRBV12-4 with TRBJ1-1; possibly TRBD1 for D (5 bases). Deletions cut 2 bases from V and 5 bases from J, with 12 bases between. CDR3 length equals 14 residues. The CDR3 protein is CASSLYGARTEAFF. CDR3 coding DNA: TGTGCCAGCAGTTTATATGGGGCGCGGACTGAAGCTTTCTTT.

The chain has TRBV7-2 and TRBJ1-1; possible D gene TRBD1, 5 bases. Trimming removed 7 bases from V and 2 bases from J, with 14 bases in between. Germline assignment: CDR1 SGHTA and CDR2 FQGNSA. This CDR3 is 14 amino acids long. The CDR3 DNA follows: TGTGCCAGCATCCCCCAGGGACTAAACACTGAAGCTTTCTTT. Residues: CASIPQGLNTEAFF.

At least ten counts were recorded for this clonotype. At one of its ends the junction is not consistent with the germline gene, which may arise from a read error. The rearrangement uses TRBV7-7 and TRBJ2-3, with 7 bases lining up with TRBD1. CDR1 is SSHAT and CDR2 is FNYEAQ in the germline V gene (reference sequence). This CDR3 comprises 14 residues. CDR3 DNA: TGTGCTAGCAGCCACAGGGGCCGCACAGATACGCAGTATTTT. Amino acid sequence: CASSHRGRTDTQYF.

This clonotype appeared a few times. The J gene is TRBJ2-1, the V gene TRBV20-1; a weak D match, TRBD2 (6 bases). The CDR3 is 14 residues long. Germline V gene sequence: CDR1 DFQATT, CDR2 SNEGSKA (reference sequence). Trimming shortened V by 0 bases and J by 3 bases, and 9 bases separated the two germline ends. CDR3 sequence reads: CSARDRLVYNEQFF. The CDR3 nucleotides are TGCAGTGCTAGAGATAGACTAGTCTACAATGAGCAGTTCTTC.

V gene TRBV21-1 combines with J gene TRBJ1-4; the D segment call TRBD1 is taken from the table without a DNA check. TRBV21-1 is designated a pseudogene. This CDR3 has 16 amino acids. CDR3 bases: TGTGCCAGCAGCGCTCATAACAGGGGGACTAATGAAAAACTGTTTTTT. Amino acid sequence: CASSAHNRGTNEKLFF.

V and J are TRBV2 and TRBJ2-1, with D perhaps given as TRBD1 or TRBD2 (5 bases each). The CDR3 extends over 15 amino acids. V gave up 4 bases and J gave up 2 bases, with 12 bases separating them. Germline CDR1 reads SNHLY; CDR2 reads FYNNEI. CDR3 residues: CASSVLRGPYNEQFF. CDR3 nucleotides: TGTGCCAGCAGTGTGCTCCGGGGACCCTACAATGAGCAGTTCTTC. The entire variable domain, with the rest obtained from reference TRBV2 and TRBJ2-1, is as follows: EPEVTQTPSHQVTQMGQEVILRCVPISNHLYFYWYRQILGQKVEFLVSFYNNEISEKSEIFDDQFSVERPDGSNFTLKIRSTKLEDSAMYFCASSVLRGPYNEQFFGPGTRLTVL.

Ten or more counts support this clonotype. The genes are TRBV12-3 or TRBV12-4 and TRBJ1-1, with no clear D. V shed 6 bases and J shed 1 base, with 9 bases lying between them. This CDR3 is 13 amino acids long. CDR3 region: CASRQRENTEAFF. Written as DNA, the CDR3 is TGTGCCAGCAGACAAAGGGAGAACACTGAAGCTTTCTTT.